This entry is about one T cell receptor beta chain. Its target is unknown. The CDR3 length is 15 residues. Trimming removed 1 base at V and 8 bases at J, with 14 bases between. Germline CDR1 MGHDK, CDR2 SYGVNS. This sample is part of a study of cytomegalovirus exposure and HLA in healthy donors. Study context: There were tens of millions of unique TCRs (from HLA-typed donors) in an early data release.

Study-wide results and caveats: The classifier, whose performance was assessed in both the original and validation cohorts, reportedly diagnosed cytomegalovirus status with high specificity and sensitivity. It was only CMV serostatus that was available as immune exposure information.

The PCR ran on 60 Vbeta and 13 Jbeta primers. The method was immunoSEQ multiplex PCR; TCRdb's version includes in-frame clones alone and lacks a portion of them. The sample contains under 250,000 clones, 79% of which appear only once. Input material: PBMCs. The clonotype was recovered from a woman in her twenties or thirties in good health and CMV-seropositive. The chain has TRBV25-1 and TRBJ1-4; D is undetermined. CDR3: CASSESGDRSEKLFF. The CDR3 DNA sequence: TGTGCCAGCAGTGAATCCGGGGATAGGAGCGAAAAACTGTTTTTT.